Only one count was recorded for the clone carrying this TCR beta chain. Its target is unknown. Generated by immunoSEQ multiplex PCR, the TCRdb table keeps only in-frame clones and is missing some. This table holds 110,000 to 150,000 clones, over 90% found once. The source of the sample is a study of graft-versus-host responses after intestinal transplantation. The wider study: Anti-thymocyte globulin was used for induction in all recipients, who then took tacrolimus and steroids for roughly 3 years.

Germline loops: CDR1 SGDLS, CDR2 YYNGEE. V lost 1 base to trimming and J lost 6 bases; unmatched junction nucleotides: 7. The CDR3 loop spans 14 amino acids. Study results and limitations: Recipient marrow showed GvH clones, some seen first in ileum or blood.

The clonotype comes from a human donor who received an intestinal transplant. Here the sequenced sample was unstimulated CD4+ T cells sorted from spleen or lymph node cells, taken before intestinal transplant. This chain joins TRBV9 and TRBJ2-7; 7 nucleotides line up with TRBD1. The CDR3 loop is CASSVWQGDGEQYF. CDR3 DNA sequence: TGTGCCAGCAGCGTATGGCAGGGGGACGGCGAGCAGTACTTC.